What follows are 5 T cell receptor beta chains derived from one specimen sequenced in a study of PD-1 blockade in classical Hodgkin lymphoma. Each patient relapsed following autologous stem cell transplantation, and prior brentuximab vedotin exposure differed. The repertoire was sequenced with immunoSEQ multiplex PCR; TCRdb's copy has only in-frame clones and lacks some. The sample has 50,000 to 85,000 clones; about two thirds are singletons. This material consisted of peripheral blood mononuclear cells (PBMCs), taken before the second cycle of nivolumab. The receptors come from a human donor with classical Hodgkin lymphoma.

The V and J genes are TRBV5-5 and TRBJ1-2; unclear D gene. From germline, CDR1 is SGHKS and CDR2 YYEKEE (reference sequence). Deletions cut 4 bases from V and 4 bases from J, with 8 bases between. This CDR3 has 12 amino acids. The CDR3 is CASSVGTYGYTF. For the CDR3, the DNA is TGTGCCAGCAGCGTGGGCACCTATGGCTACACCTTC.

This chain uses TRBV5-8 with TRBJ1-1, with 8 bases identical to TRBD1. Germline assignment: CDR1 SGHTS and CDR2 YDEGEE. The CDR3 loop spans 14 amino acids. The V gene end was trimmed by 7 bases and the J gene end by 3 bases; junction bases not matched to a gene: 8. CDR3 bases: TGTGCCAGCGGCCTACAGGGGGATGACACTGAAGCTTTCTTT. It translates to CASGLQGDDTEAFF.

Written as DNA, the CDR3 is TGCGCCAGCAGCCCCGGCCCGGGGAACACTGAAGCTTTCTTT. This gives the protein CASSPGPGNTEAFF. This chain joins TRBV5-1 and TRBJ1-1; no reliable D call. The CDR3 spans 14 residues. Germline V lookup: CDR1 SGHRS, CDR2 YFSETQ. Trimming cost V 4 bases and J 1 base, with 11 bases left between them.

Within the sample, this clone is medium-sized. V and J are TRBV7-6 and TRBJ1-2, with D maybe TRBD1 (5 bases). This CDR3 contains 15 residues. The V end was cut by 5 bases, the J end by 8 bases, with 21 bases between. Per the germline V gene, CDR1 is SGHVS and CDR2 is FNYEAQ. CDR3 protein: CASSPVSGTPEGYTF. The CDR3, as DNA: TGTGCCAGCAGCCCCGTTTCCGGGACCCCTGAGGGCTACACCTTC.

The rearrangement uses TRBV4-1 and TRBJ2-7, with D perhaps assigned TRBD1 or TRBD2 (6 bases each). V was clipped by 4 bases and J by 6 bases, with 13 bases between them. CDR3 length equals 13 residues. CDR1 and CDR2 from the germline V gene are MGHRA and YSYEKL. The CDR3 here is CASSLTEGGEQYF. CDR3 DNA sequence: TGCGCCAGCAGCCTGACGGAGGGGGGCGAGCAGTACTTC.